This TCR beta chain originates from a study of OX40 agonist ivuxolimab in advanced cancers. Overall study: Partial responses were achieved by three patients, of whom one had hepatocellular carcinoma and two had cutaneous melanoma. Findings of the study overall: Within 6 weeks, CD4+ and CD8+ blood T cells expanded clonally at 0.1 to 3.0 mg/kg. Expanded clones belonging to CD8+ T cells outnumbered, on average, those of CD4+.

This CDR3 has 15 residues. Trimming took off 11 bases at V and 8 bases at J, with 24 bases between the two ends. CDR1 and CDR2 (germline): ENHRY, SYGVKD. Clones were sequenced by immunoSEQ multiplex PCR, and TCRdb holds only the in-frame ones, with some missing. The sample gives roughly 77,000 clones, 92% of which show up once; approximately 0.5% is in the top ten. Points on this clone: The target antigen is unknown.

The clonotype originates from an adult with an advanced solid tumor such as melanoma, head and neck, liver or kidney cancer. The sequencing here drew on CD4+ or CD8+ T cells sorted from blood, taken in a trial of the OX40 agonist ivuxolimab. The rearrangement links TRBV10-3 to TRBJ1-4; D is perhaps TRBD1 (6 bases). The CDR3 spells CASKREGGSWEKLFF. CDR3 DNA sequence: TGTGCCTCAAAACGAGAGGGGGGCTCATGGGAAAAACTGTTTTTT.